This TCR beta chain is drawn from a study of identical twins. Each CDR3 protein gets one entry after TCRdb re-called the 5' RACE reads with MiXCR. The sample includes about 300,000 distinct CDR3 sequences, around 12% of them seen just once. This clonotype was seen a few times. Trimming cost V 0 bases and J 7 bases; bases outside gene matches: 5. Per germline, CDR1 SGHRS and CDR2 YFSETQ. The CDR3 has 15 residues. The donor group consisted entirely of healthy Caucasians. These data were likewise used in another study, on yellow fever vaccine responses in identical twins.

The J gene is TRBJ2-1, the V gene TRBV5-1, with 9 bases lining up with TRBD2. This TCR derives from a young woman in good health. Specimen: CD8+ T cells sorted from blood. As DNA, the CDR3 is TGCGCCAGCAGCTTGGTTAGCGGGAGTGGTAATGAGCAGTTCTTC. Residues: CASSLVSGSGNEQFF. Variable domain in full (rest from reference TRBV5-1 and TRBJ2-1): KAGVTQTPRYLIKTRGQQVTLSCSPISGHRSVSWYQQTPGQGLQFLFEYFSETQRNKGNFPGRFSGRQFSNSRSEMNVSTLELGDSALYLCASSLVSGSGNEQFFGPGTRLTVL.